The 25 T cell receptor beta chains listed next were all sequenced from one sample in a study of blood T cell repertoires in COVID-19. Libraries were prepared by immunoSEQ multiplex PCR; TCRdb keeps only in-frame clonotypes and omits some of them. This repertoire shows some 200,000 clones, about 80% found once; its top ten account for roughly 1.3%. The sequencing sample was made of PBMCs or T cells enriched from blood (not recorded which). These receptors came from a middle-aged woman with acute COVID-19.

This clone was seen only once. The chain links TRBV2 to TRBJ2-1; D possibly corresponds to TRBD1 (6 bases). V was trimmed by 8 bases and J by 5 bases, leaving 16 bases between them. This CDR3 has 14 amino acids. Germline assignment: CDR1 SNHLY and CDR2 FYNNEI. This CDR3 is CASQLRDKDNEQFF. CDR3 sequence (DNA): TGTGCCAGCCAACTCCGGGACAAGGACAATGAGCAGTTCTTC.

J is TRBJ1-6 and V is TRBV6-5; 8 bases line up with TRBD1. Germline loops: CDR1 MNHEY, CDR2 SVGAGI. V trimming: 7 bases; J trimming: 8 bases; junction bases outside the gene matches: 7. The CDR3 runs to 14 residues. The CDR3 DNA reads TGTGCCAGCACCCCGGACAGGGCCTATTCACCCCTCCACTTT. Protein sequence: CASTPDRAYSPLHF.

The rearrangement links TRBV5-1 to TRBJ2-5; 7 bases align to TRBD1. This CDR3 is 12 amino acids long. The J segment lost 5 bases and the V segment lost 6 bases, leaving 4 bases of the junction unmatched. The germline V gene encodes CDR1 SGHRS and CDR2 YFSETQ. The CDR3: CASKTGTETQYF. The CDR3, as DNA: TGCGCCAGCAAGACAGGGACGGAGACCCAGTACTTC.

Turning to this clone: This CDR3 is also generated by other DNA sequences in the sample. The chain combines TRBV10-3 with TRBJ1-5, with D perhaps TRBD1 (6 bases). V was cut by 3 bases and J by 1 base, with 7 bases left in between. CDR1 is ENHRY and CDR2 is SYGVKD in the germline V gene. There are 14 residues in the CDR3. The CDR3 loop reads CAISDRGSNQPQHF. CDR3 bases: TGTGCCATCAGTGACAGGGGAAGCAATCAGCCCCAGCATTTT.

This clone was seen only once. The CDR3 DNA follows: TGTGCCAGCAGGGAATACAGGGGTGACAACGACGAGCAGTACTTC. Protein sequence: CASREYRGDNDEQYF. This sequence joins TRBV27 and TRBJ2-7, with 7 bases lining up with TRBD1. Germline-derived CDR1 and CDR2 are MNHEY and SMNVEV (reference sequence). This CDR3 spans 15 amino acids. J gave up 5 bases and V 6 bases, and 13 bases lay outside the gene matches.

This clone was observed once. The rearrangement uses TRBV28 and TRBJ1-3; TRBD1 agrees at 7 bases. This CDR3 is 16 amino acids long. With 6 bases clipped from V and 0 bases from J, the junction kept 8 bases outside the gene matches. Germline V gene data show CDR1 as MDHEN and CDR2 as SYDVKM. The CDR3 loop reads CASSLRGFSSGNTIYF. In nucleotides, the CDR3 is TGTGCCAGCAGCCTCAGGGGGTTCAGCTCTGGAAACACCATATATTTT.

In its sample, this clone was seen many times. The chain recombines TRBV18 with TRBJ1-2; the match to TRBD1 covers 8 bases. With 0 bases clipped from V and 8 bases from J, the junction kept 5 bases outside the gene matches. This CDR3 contains 14 residues. The germline V gene has CDR1 KGHSH and CDR2 LQKENI. CDR3: CASSPPQGAQGYTF. The DNA for the CDR3 is TGTGCCAGCTCACCACCGCAGGGGGCGCAGGGCTACACCTTC. The whole variable domain, filled in from reference TRBV18 and TRBJ1-2, reads NAGVMQNPRHLVRRRGQEARLRCSPMKGHSHVYWYRQLPEEGLKFMVYLQKENIIDESGMPKERFSAEFPKEGPSILRIQQVVRGDSAAYFCASSPPQGAQGYTFGSGTRLTVV.

The J gene is TRBJ2-2, the V gene TRBV10-2; 8 nucleotides match TRBD1. The junction had 9 bases not matched to a gene; V was cut back by 5 bases and J by 4 bases. Germline lookup yields CDR1 WSHSY and CDR2 SAAADI. The CDR3 has 16 amino acids. In DNA, the CDR3 is TGCGCCAGCAGTCATCTCAGGACAGGGACCACCGGGGAGCTGTTTTTT. Amino acid sequence: CASSHLRTGTTGELFF.

This rearrangement joins TRBV5-5 to TRBJ2-2; D is undetermined. The V end was cut by 0 bases, the J end by 1 base, with 7 bases between. Germline values: CDR1 SGHKS, CDR2 YYEKEE (reference sequence). The length of the CDR3 is 15 residues. CDR3 coding DNA: TGTGCCAGCAGCTTGGGAACAGAGAACACCGGGGAGCTGTTTTTT. The encoded protein is CASSLGTENTGELFF.

V gene TRBV24-1 combines with J gene TRBJ2-2; TRBD2 matches 9 bases. The CDR3 consists of 15 residues. Germline-derived CDR1 and CDR2 are KGHDR and SFDVKD. The junction had 3 bases not matched to a gene; V was cut back by 5 bases and J by 3 bases. In nucleotides, the CDR3 is TGTGCCACCAGTGGTAGCGGGAGACACACCGGGGAGCTGTTTTTT. Protein sequence: CATSGSGRHTGELFF.

This sequence joins TRBV4-1 and TRBJ2-7; 10 nucleotides align to TRBD2. Trimming cost V 2 bases and J 6 bases; bases outside gene matches: 7. Germline V gene data show CDR1 as MGHRA and CDR2 as YSYEKL. There are 15 residues in the CDR3. In DNA, the CDR3 is TGCGCCAGCAGCCAATCATCGGCTAGCGGGAGCGAGCAGTACTTC. Translating it yields CASSQSSASGSEQYF.

This clone was detected once. This rearrangement joins TRBV18 to TRBJ1-4; unclear D gene. The CDR3 runs 15 residues. Germline-derived CDR1 and CDR2 are KGHSH and LQKENI. Trimming cost V 0 bases and J 8 bases, with 13 bases left between them. The CDR3: CASSPPSLSREKLFF. DNA for the CDR3: TGTGCCAGCTCACCACCGAGCTTGTCTAGAGAAAAACTGTTTTTT.

For this clone: Other nucleotide sequences from this sample produce the same CDR3. V and J are TRBV20-1 and TRBJ1-1; D remains ambiguous. V lost 3 bases, J lost 5 bases, and 7 bases lay in between. The CDR3 consists of 11 residues. CDR1 and CDR2 from the germline V gene are DFQATT and SNEGSKA (reference sequence). This chain's CDR3 is CSASVGTEAFF. The CDR3 bases are TGCAGTGCTAGTGTCGGGACTGAAGCTTTCTTT.

This sequence joins TRBV7-8 and TRBJ2-2; D is perhaps TRBD2 (5 bases). Between the trimmed V and J ends, which lost 3 bases and 0 bases, there was a span of 8 bases. This CDR3 has 15 amino acids. Germline V gives CDR1 SGHVS, CDR2 FQNEAQ. The CDR3 DNA is TGTGCCAGCAGCTTTCGGGATTCGAACACCGGGGAGCTGTTTTTT. Encoded protein: CASSFRDSNTGELFF.

The chain joins TRBV9 to TRBJ2-1; D is ambiguous. The CDR3 is 14 amino acids. V shed 4 bases and J shed 3 bases, with 11 bases lying between them. Germline CDR1 is SGDLS and CDR2 is YYNGEE. The CDR3 region is CASSSAADYNEQFF. The CDR3 coding sequence is TGTGCCAGCAGCTCCGCTGCGGACTACAATGAGCAGTTCTTC.

The rearrangement uses TRBV2 and TRBJ2-2; D is possibly TRBD1 (6 bases). Germline assignment: CDR1 SNHLY and CDR2 FYNNEI. There are 12 residues in the CDR3. Trimming removed 9 bases from V and 3 bases from J, with 8 bases in between. CDR3 protein: CASRTDTGELFF. CDR3 nucleotides: TGTGCCAGTCGGACAGACACCGGGGAGCTGTTTTTT.

Worth noting for this clone: A read error may account for a junction end that differs from germline. The rearrangement joins TRBV29-1 to TRBJ2-3, with TRBD1 identical over 10 bases. The length of the CDR3 is 14 residues. The germline CDR1 and CDR2 sequences are SQVTM and ANQGSEA. CDR3 sequence: CSVAPGQGTDTQYF. In DNA form, the CDR3 reads TGCAGCGTAGCACCGGGACAGGGGACAGATACACAGTATTTT.

The chain combines TRBV5-5 with TRBJ1-6; D gene uncertain. V lost 1 base and J 7 bases, leaving 6 bases between the germline ends. Germline V gene data show CDR1 as SGHKS and CDR2 as YYEKEE (reference sequence). The CDR3 covers 13 residues. The chain's CDR3 is CASSLNENSPLHF. CDR3 DNA: TGTGCCAGCAGCTTGAACGAGAATTCACCCCTCCACTTT.

V and J are TRBV24-1 and TRBJ2-1, with D maybe TRBD2 (6 bases). The germline gives CDR1 KGHDR, CDR2 SFDVKD. CDR3 length equals 17 residues. Trimming removed 2 bases at V and 0 bases at J, with 13 bases between. The CDR3 coding sequence is TGTGCCACCAGTGATTCCCCTAGCGCGAGCTCCTACAATGAGCAGTTCTTC. It encodes CATSDSPSASSYNEQFF.

The gene calls are TRBV7-2 and TRBJ1-2, with TRBD1 matching 9 bases. CDR1 and CDR2 from the germline V gene are SGHTA and FQGNSA. The V gene end was trimmed by 4 bases and the J gene end by 6 bases; junction bases not matched to a gene: 3. The CDR3 length is 13 residues. The CDR3 reads CASSWGQGNGYTF. The CDR3 DNA reads TGTGCCAGCAGCTGGGGACAGGGTAATGGCTACACCTTC.

The chain uses TRBV9 and TRBJ2-3; TRBD2 matches 7 bases. Germline lookup yields CDR1 SGDLS and CDR2 YYNGEE. V was pared by 4 bases and J by 2 bases, with 13 bases of the junction left unmatched. The CDR3 totals 17 residues. The CDR3 DNA reads as TGTGCCAGCAGCCCCAGCAGAGGGCTAGCGGTCACAGATACGCAGTATTTT. Protein sequence: CASSPSRGLAVTDTQYF.

CDR3 loop: CASSLEAGIRNEQFF. The CDR3 nucleotides are TGTGCCAGCAGCTTGGAAGCGGGGATCCGAAATGAGCAGTTCTTC. The V call is TRBV5-8, the J call TRBJ2-1; 7 bases map to TRBD2. Germline trimming cut 0 bases from V and 7 bases from J; bases unmatched to any gene: 7. The CDR3 length is 15 residues. Germline CDR1 is SGHTS and CDR2 is YDEGEE.

This chain joins TRBV7-9 and TRBJ2-7; 8 positions match TRBD2. The CDR3 runs 13 residues. Looked up from germline, CDR1 is SEHNR and CDR2 is FQNEAQ (reference sequence). J lost 5 bases, V lost 7 bases, and 7 bases had no gene match. CDR3 sequence (DNA): TGTGCCAGCAATGGACTAGCTTCCCACGAGCAGTACTTC. Translation gives CASNGLASHEQYF.

The chain links TRBV9 to TRBJ2-3; D is undetermined. From germline, CDR1 is SGDLS and CDR2 YYNGEE. V was shortened by 0 bases and J by 2 bases, with 13 bases between the two germline ends. CDR3 size: 16 residues. DNA of the CDR3: TGTGCCAGCAGCGTAGGTGCGACTCCCCTCACAGATACGCAGTATTTT. Encoded protein: CASSVGATPLTDTQYF.

This chain links TRBV6-5 with TRBJ1-1, with 8 bases fitting TRBD1. Germline CDR1 MNHEY, CDR2 SVGAGI. The junction had 3 bases not matched to a gene; V was cut back by 6 bases and J by 0 bases. The CDR3 consists of 14 residues. This chain's CDR3 is CASRLDRVNTEAFF. In DNA, the CDR3 is TGTGCCAGCAGACTGGACAGGGTGAACACTGAAGCTTTCTTT.